These T cell receptor beta chains were read from a single sample in a study of T cells in Graves' hyperthyroidism and ophthalmopathy. One entry per CDR3 protein, called by TCRdb with MiXCR from the multiplex PCR reads. The sample holds around 500,000 distinct CDR3 sequences, 12% to 15% seen once. Sequenced sample: blood. The receptor source for this set is a woman aged 40-49 years with Graves' hyperthyroidism. Both conserved end residues are part of each CDR3. Fields, in order: CDR3 length, D gene, V gene, J gene, clone size, CDR3 DNA, CDR3 protein. The D gene is left open where the match is weak. Some rows mark clone size as missing; the rest say once, few, many or name a class of expanded clone.

len: 13; d_gene: .; v_gene: TRBV20-1; j_gene: TRBJ1-2; abundance: many; CDR3nt: TGCAGTGCTAGAGAAAACATACACTATGGCTACACCTTC; CDR3aa: CSARENIHYGYTF
len: 14; d_gene: .; v_gene: TRBV28; j_gene: TRBJ1-5; abundance: many; CDR3nt: TGTGCCAGCGGGTTTGGGGGTAGCAATCAGCCCCAGCATTTT; CDR3aa: CASGFGGSNQPQHF
len: 14; d_gene: .; v_gene: TRBV2; j_gene: TRBJ2-2; abundance: many; CDR3nt: TGTGCCAGCAGTGAAAGGGCAGGGACCGGGGAGCTGTTTTTT; CDR3aa: CASSERAGTGELFF
len: 14; d_gene: .; v_gene: TRBV7-2; j_gene: TRBJ2-5; abundance: .; CDR3nt: TGTGCCAGCAGCGCCCGAGGTTTTCAAGAGACCCAGTACTTC; CDR3aa: CASSARGFQETQYF
len: 17; d_gene: TRBD2; v_gene: TRBV6-1; j_gene: TRBJ2-1; abundance: many; CDR3nt: TGTGCCAGCCTCCCGGGACTAGCGGGAATAAGGGGGGATGAGCAGTTCTTC; CDR3aa: CASLPGLAGIRGDEQFF
len: 13; d_gene: .; v_gene: TRBV7-3; j_gene: TRBJ2-3; abundance: many; CDR3nt: TGTGCCAGCAGCTTAACGCTCATAGATACGCAGTATTTT; CDR3aa: CASSLTLIDTQYF
len: 14; d_gene: .; v_gene: TRBV28; j_gene: TRBJ1-1; abundance: many; CDR3nt: TGTGCCAGCAGTCCTCAGCCGGGGGACACTGAAGCTTTCTTT; CDR3aa: CASSPQPGDTEAFF
len: 14; d_gene: TRBD2; v_gene: TRBV20-1; j_gene: TRBJ2-1; abundance: many; CDR3nt: TGCAGTGCCATCACTAGCGGCTCCTACAATGAGCAGTTCTTC; CDR3aa: CSAITSGSYNEQFF
len: 16; d_gene: TRBD2; v_gene: TRBV5-1; j_gene: TRBJ2-1; abundance: .; CDR3nt: TGCGCCAGCAGCTTGGACCCGAGCGGGAGGGCCAATGAGCAGTTCTTC; CDR3aa: CASSLDPSGRANEQFF
len: 15; d_gene: .; v_gene: TRBV9; j_gene: TRBJ1-2; abundance: .; CDR3nt: TGTGCCAGCAGCCTCACTCCGGAGGGGATGGATGGCTACACCTTC; CDR3aa: CASSLTPEGMDGYTF
len: 11; d_gene: .; v_gene: TRBV27; j_gene: TRBJ2-1; abundance: many; CDR3nt: TGTGCCAGCAGCTTAGGATCTGAGCAGTTCTTC; CDR3aa: CASSLGSEQFF
len: 14; d_gene: .; v_gene: TRBV20-1; j_gene: TRBJ1-1; abundance: many; CDR3nt: TGCAGTGCTAGCGTTGGGGGGTATGGGACTGAAGCTTTCTTT; CDR3aa: CSASVGGYGTEAFF
len: 14; d_gene: .; v_gene: TRBV28; j_gene: TRBJ1-4; abundance: .; CDR3nt: TGTGCCAGCACCCGTGGGGGGGCGCGGGAAAAACTGTTTTTT; CDR3aa: CASTRGGAREKLFF
len: 15; d_gene: TRBD1; v_gene: TRBV12-3/TRBV12-4; j_gene: TRBJ2-1; abundance: many; CDR3nt: TGTGCCAGCAGACAGACAGGGGGCCCCACCAATGAGCAGTTCTTC; CDR3aa: CASRQTGGPTNEQFF
len: 16; d_gene: .; v_gene: TRBV12-3/TRBV12-4; j_gene: TRBJ1-5; abundance: .; CDR3nt: TGTGCCAGCAGTCGGCTTAAATGGGACCTTAATCAGCCCCAGCATTTT; CDR3aa: CASSRLKWDLNQPQHF
len: 14; d_gene: .; v_gene: TRBV7-9; j_gene: TRBJ2-7; abundance: .; CDR3nt: TGTGCCAGCAGTGCCCTGGGGGCCTCCTACGAGCAGTACTTC; CDR3aa: CASSALGASYEQYF
len: 12; d_gene: .; v_gene: TRBV11-2; j_gene: TRBJ2-1; abundance: many; CDR3nt: TGTGCCAGCAGCTTAGAGCAGACTGTCCAGTTCTTC; CDR3aa: CASSLEQTVQFF
len: 13; d_gene: .; v_gene: TRBV5-1; j_gene: TRBJ1-1; abundance: many; CDR3nt: TGCGCCAGCAGCGCCGACGGGAACACTGAAGCTTTCTTT; CDR3aa: CASSADGNTEAFF
len: 14; d_gene: TRBD1; v_gene: TRBV20-1; j_gene: TRBJ2-7; abundance: many; CDR3nt: TGCAGTGCTTCGACCGGGACAGGCCCCTACGAGCAGTACTTC; CDR3aa: CSASTGTGPYEQYF
len: 16; d_gene: .; v_gene: TRBV5-1; j_gene: TRBJ2-7; abundance: many; CDR3nt: TGCGCCAGCAGCTTGGAGGGGGCGACAGGGAGGAACGAGCAGTACTTC; CDR3aa: CASSLEGATGRNEQYF
len: 16; d_gene: .; v_gene: TRBV7-9; j_gene: TRBJ2-7; abundance: many; CDR3nt: TGTGCCAGCAGCGAAACTACTAGAGGCATGTTCTACGAGCAGTACTTC; CDR3aa: CASSETTRGMFYEQYF
len: 17; d_gene: TRBD2; v_gene: TRBV28; j_gene: TRBJ2-3; abundance: many; CDR3nt: TGTGCCAGCAGTTTAGGCGGACTAGCGTCTAGCACAGATACGCAGTATTTT; CDR3aa: CASSLGGLASSTDTQYF
len: 16; d_gene: .; v_gene: TRBV20-1; j_gene: TRBJ2-4; abundance: .; CDR3nt: TGCAGTGCTAGACAACAGGGCAGAATAGCCAAAAACATTCAGTACTTC; CDR3aa: CSARQQGRIAKNIQYF
len: 15; d_gene: TRBD1; v_gene: TRBV5-1; j_gene: TRBJ2-1; abundance: many; CDR3nt: TGCGCCAGCAGCTCCACCGGGACAGGGAAGAGTGAGCAGTTCTTC; CDR3aa: CASSSTGTGKSEQFF
len: 15; d_gene: TRBD2; v_gene: TRBV5-1; j_gene: TRBJ2-7; abundance: .; CDR3nt: TGCGCCAGCAGCTTGGTGTCTAGCGGGGCCTACGAGCAGTACTTC; CDR3aa: CASSLVSSGAYEQYF
len: 17; d_gene: TRBD2; v_gene: TRBV5-4; j_gene: TRBJ2-1; abundance: .; CDR3nt: TGTGCCAGCAGCCTCCCGGTGGGGGAGGGCCGTGGCAATGAGCAGTTCTTC; CDR3aa: CASSLPVGEGRGNEQFF
len: 14; d_gene: .; v_gene: TRBV20-1; j_gene: TRBJ2-6; abundance: many; CDR3nt: TGCAGTGCTAGGCCCCTCTCTGGGGCCAACGTCCTGACTTTC; CDR3aa: CSARPLSGANVLTF
len: 13; d_gene: .; v_gene: TRBV19; j_gene: TRBJ2-2; abundance: few; CDR3nt: TGTGCCAGTAGTATAGGCGTGTCCGGGGAGCTGTTTTTT; CDR3aa: CASSIGVSGELFF
len: 17; d_gene: TRBD1; v_gene: TRBV7-8; j_gene: TRBJ1-1; abundance: many; CDR3nt: TGTGCCAGCAGCTTAAGGGCTGGAGGGGGCATGAACACTGAAGCTTTCTTT; CDR3aa: CASSLRAGGGMNTEAFF
len: 14; d_gene: .; v_gene: TRBV18; j_gene: TRBJ2-5; abundance: many; CDR3nt: TGTGCCAGCTCACCAGTAACAGGCCAAGAGACCCAGTACTTC; CDR3aa: CASSPVTGQETQYF
len: 14; d_gene: .; v_gene: TRBV12-3/TRBV12-4; j_gene: TRBJ1-2; abundance: .; CDR3nt: TGTGCCAGCAGTGTAGGACAGAATTTTTACGGCTACACCTTC; CDR3aa: CASSVGQNFYGYTF
len: 18; d_gene: TRBD2; v_gene: TRBV19; j_gene: TRBJ2-1; abundance: .; CDR3nt: TGTGCCAGTAGTATAGAGGGTAGCGGGAGGGTTTCCTACAATGAGCAGTTCTTC; CDR3aa: CASSIEGSGRVSYNEQFF
len: 14; d_gene: TRBD2; v_gene: TRBV7-2; j_gene: TRBJ2-1; abundance: many; CDR3nt: TGTGCCAGCAGCTTAGAGGCGGGAGTGAGTGAGCAGTTCTTC; CDR3aa: CASSLEAGVSEQFF
len: 15; d_gene: .; v_gene: TRBV4-1; j_gene: TRBJ1-5; abundance: .; CDR3nt: TGCGCCAGCAGCCAAGGAAACAGGGACAATCAGCCCCAGCATTTT; CDR3aa: CASSQGNRDNQPQHF
len: 14; d_gene: .; v_gene: TRBV10-2; j_gene: TRBJ2-4; abundance: few; CDR3nt: TGCGCCAGCAGGTTGAGGATGGCCAAAAACATTCAGTACTTC; CDR3aa: CASRLRMAKNIQYF
len: 15; d_gene: .; v_gene: TRBV5-8; j_gene: TRBJ2-6; abundance: many; CDR3nt: TGTGCCAGCAGCTTGGAAGGCTCTGGGGCCAACGTCCTGACTTTC; CDR3aa: CASSLEGSGANVLTF
len: 14; d_gene: .; v_gene: TRBV12-3/TRBV12-4; j_gene: TRBJ2-5; abundance: few; CDR3nt: TGTGCCAGCAGTATTAGCCCGCTGGGGGAGACCCAGTACTTC; CDR3aa: CASSISPLGETQYF
len: 15; d_gene: TRBD1; v_gene: TRBV7-9; j_gene: TRBJ2-1; abundance: many; CDR3nt: TGTGCCAGCAGCCCCTCAGGGGGCCTCTACAATGAGCAGTTCTTC; CDR3aa: CASSPSGGLYNEQFF
len: 16; d_gene: TRBD2; v_gene: TRBV5-1; j_gene: TRBJ2-3; abundance: many; CDR3nt: TGCGCCAGCAGCTTGCTGACTAGCGGGGAAACAGATACGCAGTATTTT; CDR3aa: CASSLLTSGETDTQYF
len: 14; d_gene: .; v_gene: TRBV12-5; j_gene: TRBJ1-1; abundance: .; CDR3nt: TGTGCTAGTGGTTTAGGACTCCCGAACACTGAAGCTTTCTTT; CDR3aa: CASGLGLPNTEAFF
len: 11; d_gene: .; v_gene: TRBV14; j_gene: TRBJ2-5; abundance: few; CDR3nt: TGTGCCAGCAGCCAAGGTGGGACCCAGTACTTC; CDR3aa: CASSQGGTQYF
len: 15; d_gene: TRBD2; v_gene: TRBV6-2/TRBV6-3; j_gene: TRBJ2-1; abundance: many; CDR3nt: TGTGCCAGCAGCCAAAGCGGGAGGGCCAGGTATGAGCAGTTCTTC; CDR3aa: CASSQSGRARYEQFF
len: 14; d_gene: .; v_gene: TRBV9; j_gene: TRBJ2-7; abundance: many; CDR3nt: TGTGCCAGCAGCGTAGGTGGGGGTAACTACGAGCAGTACTTC; CDR3aa: CASSVGGGNYEQYF
len: 14; d_gene: TRBD2; v_gene: TRBV2; j_gene: TRBJ2-7; abundance: few; CDR3nt: TGTGCCAGCAGAGTGACTAGCGGGATAAACGAGCAGTACTTC; CDR3aa: CASRVTSGINEQYF
len: 14; d_gene: .; v_gene: TRBV28; j_gene: TRBJ1-1; abundance: many; CDR3nt: TGTGCCAGCAGTTTACTTACCCCGAACACTGAAGCTTTCTTT; CDR3aa: CASSLLTPNTEAFF
len: 18; d_gene: .; v_gene: TRBV27; j_gene: TRBJ2-2; abundance: .; CDR3nt: TGTGCCAGCAGACCCAGAGCCGAAGAAGAGGTCAGGGCCGGGGAGCTGTTTTTT; CDR3aa: CASRPRAEEEVRAGELFF
len: 14; d_gene: TRBD2; v_gene: TRBV30; j_gene: TRBJ2-3; abundance: many; CDR3nt: TGTGCCTGGAAGGCGGGAGGGAGGACAGATACGCAGTATTTT; CDR3aa: CAWKAGGRTDTQYF
len: 15; d_gene: .; v_gene: TRBV5-1; j_gene: TRBJ1-4; abundance: many; CDR3nt: TGCGCCAGCAGCTTGGCCGACGGTTTCCGGGAAAAACTGTTTTTT; CDR3aa: CASSLADGFREKLFF
len: 11; d_gene: .; v_gene: TRBV28; j_gene: TRBJ1-1; abundance: many; CDR3nt: TGTGCCAGCAGTTCTCCCAATGAAGCTTTCTTT; CDR3aa: CASSSPNEAFF
len: 13; d_gene: .; v_gene: TRBV5-1; j_gene: TRBJ2-7; abundance: many; CDR3nt: TGCGCCAGCAGCTTGGACAGATCCTACGAGCAGTACTTC; CDR3aa: CASSLDRSYEQYF
len: 15; d_gene: TRBD2; v_gene: TRBV3-1; j_gene: TRBJ2-5; abundance: many; CDR3nt: TGTGCCAGCAGCCTAAGGACTAGCGGGCAAGAGACCCAGTACTTC; CDR3aa: CASSLRTSGQETQYF
len: 14; d_gene: TRBD1; v_gene: TRBV6-1; j_gene: TRBJ1-5; abundance: .; CDR3nt: TGTGCCAGCAGGGAGACAGGGGGCCCTCAGCCCCAGCATTTT; CDR3aa: CASRETGGPQPQHF
len: 14; d_gene: .; v_gene: TRBV27; j_gene: TRBJ1-1; abundance: .; CDR3nt: TGTGCCAGCAGCCACAACACAGGGTTCGCTGAAGCTTTCTTT; CDR3aa: CASSHNTGFAEAFF
len: 15; d_gene: .; v_gene: TRBV24-1; j_gene: TRBJ1-2; abundance: few; CDR3nt: TGTGCCACCAGTGATAGGGGCGGACTCGCCTATAGCTACACCTTC; CDR3aa: CATSDRGGLAYSYTF
len: 13; d_gene: .; v_gene: TRBV28; j_gene: TRBJ2-7; abundance: many; CDR3nt: TGTGCCAGCAGTTTTAGGGGTGTAGGCGAGCAGTACTTC; CDR3aa: CASSFRGVGEQYF
len: 13; d_gene: .; v_gene: TRBV7-3; j_gene: TRBJ1-1; abundance: few; CDR3nt: TGTGCCAGCAGCGAAGTCGCGAACACTGAAGCTTTCTTT; CDR3aa: CASSEVANTEAFF
len: 16; d_gene: TRBD2; v_gene: TRBV11-2; j_gene: TRBJ2-3; abundance: many; CDR3nt: TGTGCCAGCAGCTTAGGGGTTAGCGGGCTCACAGATACGCAGTATTTT; CDR3aa: CASSLGVSGLTDTQYF
len: 14; d_gene: .; v_gene: TRBV9; j_gene: TRBJ1-1; abundance: many; CDR3nt: TGTGCCAGCTCCCGGATGGGACTGAACACTGAAGCTTTCTTT; CDR3aa: CASSRMGLNTEAFF
len: 16; d_gene: .; v_gene: TRBV13; j_gene: TRBJ2-7; abundance: few; CDR3nt: TGTGCCAGCAGCGACGGGACATCGGCACCCCTCGGCGAGCAGTACTTC; CDR3aa: CASSDGTSAPLGEQYF
len: 16; d_gene: .; v_gene: TRBV5-1; j_gene: TRBJ2-7; abundance: .; CDR3nt: TGCGCCAGCAGCGCCTCCCGGGGCCTAAGCTCCTACGAGCAGTACTTC; CDR3aa: CASSASRGLSSYEQYF